This T cell receptor (beta chain) was captured in a study of blood T cell repertoires in COVID-19. Generated by immunoSEQ multiplex PCR, the TCRdb table keeps only in-frame clones and is missing some. Among about 300,000 clones listed, about nine tenths were seen once. This clone was recorded only once. Per the germline V gene, CDR1 is SGHRS and CDR2 is YFSETQ. The V end was cut by 2 bases, the J end by 5 bases, with 10 bases between. The CDR3 covers 13 residues. The clonotype comes from a woman between 18 and 29 years old who had recovered from COVID-19. The chain combines TRBV5-1 with TRBJ2-5; D unclear. Sequencing was carried out using PBMCs or T cells enriched from blood (not recorded which). This CDR3 reads CASSFRASETQYF. The CDR3 region has the DNA TGCGCCAGCAGCTTTCGAGCCTCGGAGACCCAGTACTTC. The full variable domain, completed using reference TRBV5-1 and TRBJ2-5, is KAGVTQTPRYLIKTRGQQVTLSCSPISGHRSVSWYQQTPGQGLQFLFEYFSETQRNKGNFPGRFSGRQFSNSRSEMNVSTLELGDSALYLCASSFRASETQYFGPGTRLLVL.